These 16 T cell receptor beta chains originate from one sample sequenced in a study of blood T cell repertoires in COVID-19. Profiled with immunoSEQ multiplex PCR; TCRdb holds only in-frame clones, not every one. The sample includes about 480,000 clones, 88% of them seen just once. Material for sequencing was PBMCs or T cells enriched from blood (not recorded which). The receptors come from a woman between 40 and 50 years old who had recovered from COVID-19.

The chain carries TRBV6-1 and TRBJ2-5, with D possibly matching TRBD2 (5 bases). Trimming removed 4 bases at V and 4 bases at J, with 13 bases between. Germline V gene data show CDR1 as MNHNS and CDR2 as SASEGT. The CDR3 length is 14 residues. Here the CDR3 DNA reads TGTGCCAGCAGTGGACTACAGCTTGGAGAGACCCAGTACTTC. Protein sequence: CASSGLQLGETQYF.

V usage is TRBV7-6 and J usage is TRBJ2-1; 10 bases are shared with TRBD2. After removal of 7 bases from V and 4 bases from J, the junction contained 10 bases not matched to a gene. Germline lookup yields CDR1 SGHVS and CDR2 FNYEAQ. The CDR3 extends over 16 amino acids. The CDR3 region has the DNA TGTGCCAGCACCCGATTTAGCGGGAGGCCTTACAATGAGCAGTTCTTC. Translated, it gives CASTRFSGRPYNEQFF.

The chain joins TRBV7-2 to TRBJ1-1; D possibly corresponds to TRBD1 (6 bases). The CDR3 spans 15 residues. V was shortened by 1 base and J by 3 bases, with 12 bases between the two germline ends. CDR1 is SGHTA and CDR2 is FQGNSA in the germline V gene. The CDR3 DNA is TGTGCCAGCAGCTTAGTTATCAGGGGAGACACTGAAGCTTTCTTT. Translated: CASSLVIRGDTEAFF.

The chain joins TRBV19 to TRBJ2-3; TRBD1 might be the D (6 bases). This CDR3 comprises 17 residues. CDR1 LNHDA and CDR2 SQIVND come from the germline V gene (reference sequence). Between the trimmed V and J ends, which lost 5 bases and 0 bases, there was a span of 18 bases. CDR3 DNA: TGTGCCAGTAGTTCCTTGACAGGTTTCACTAGCACAGATACGCAGTATTTT. Translating gives CASSSLTGFTSTDTQYF.

The chain has TRBV4-1 and TRBJ1-2; maybe TRBD1 (5 bases). The V end lost 1 base, the J end lost 2 bases, and 17 bases lay between the germline ends. Germline lookup yields CDR1 MGHRA and CDR2 YSYEKL. The CDR3 runs 17 residues. The CDR3: CASSQALLRGRNYGYTF. In DNA, the CDR3 is TGCGCCAGCAGCCAAGCCTTGTTAAGGGGAAGAAACTATGGCTACACCTTC.

The J gene is TRBJ2-1, the V gene TRBV13; 10 bases agree with TRBD1. The V gene end was trimmed by 5 bases and the J gene end by 2 bases; junction bases not matched to a gene: 6. This CDR3 has 16 amino acids. CDR1 is PRHDT, CDR2 FYEKMQ, per germline (reference sequence). CDR3 sequence reads: CASSVRGQGAYNEQFF. The CDR3 DNA reads TGTGCCAGCAGCGTACGAGGACAGGGGGCCTACAATGAGCAGTTCTTC.

The V and J genes are TRBV27 and TRBJ2-3; 8 positions agree with TRBD1. Germline assignment: CDR1 MNHEY and CDR2 SMNVEV (reference sequence). Trimming cost V 6 bases and J 2 bases; bases outside gene matches: 7. The CDR3 is 15 amino acids. This chain's CDR3 is CASRQGAGFTDTQYF. The DNA for the CDR3 is TGTGCCAGCAGGCAGGGGGCAGGATTCACAGATACGCAGTATTTT.

This chain uses TRBV27 with TRBJ2-1; 7 bases are a match to TRBD2. The CDR3 spans 16 residues. Germline loops: CDR1 MNHEY, CDR2 SMNVEV (reference sequence). J gave up 3 bases and V 7 bases, and 12 bases lay outside the gene matches. CDR3 sequence reads: CASKTNGRSHYNEQFF. The CDR3 coding sequence is TGTGCCAGCAAGACAAACGGGAGGTCCCACTACAATGAGCAGTTCTTC.

The chain is built from TRBV7-2 and TRBJ2-1; 11 positions agree with TRBD2. V shed 5 bases, J shed 7 bases, and the junction held 4 bases outside the gene matches. Germline assignment: CDR1 SGHTA and CDR2 FQGNSA. This CDR3 is 14 amino acids long. The CDR3 region is CASSPGLAANEQFF. For the CDR3, the DNA is TGTGCCAGCAGCCCGGGACTAGCGGCTAATGAGCAGTTCTTC.

CDR3 region: CATSRDLARRTDYNEQFF. As DNA, the CDR3 is TGTGCCACCAGCAGAGATTTGGCTCGAAGGACAGACTACAATGAGCAGTTCTTC. J is TRBJ2-1 and V is TRBV15, with a weak D call TRBD1 (6 bases). Looked up from germline, CDR1 is LNHNV and CDR2 is YYDKDF (reference sequence). The CDR3 loop spans 18 amino acids. V gave up 0 bases and J gave up 3 bases, with 18 bases separating them.

The chain has TRBV2 and TRBJ2-3; 10 positions agree with TRBD2. V shed 1 base, J shed 5 bases, and the junction held 6 bases outside the gene matches. The germline V gene has CDR1 SNHLY and CDR2 FYNNEI. The CDR3 runs 16 residues. The CDR3 nucleotides are TGTGCCAGCAGTGAAGGGCTAGCGGGAGCCAAAGATACGCAGTATTTT. This gives the protein CASSEGLAGAKDTQYF.

About this clone itself: Other DNA sequences in this sample translate to the same CDR3. The chain combines TRBV9 with TRBJ1-2; D ambiguous. V shed 0 bases and J shed 7 bases, with 10 bases lying between them. The germline V gene has CDR1 SGDLS and CDR2 YYNGEE. The CDR3 covers 13 residues. CDR3 loop: CASSVGGRSGYTF. For the CDR3, the DNA is TGTGCCAGCAGCGTAGGTGGGAGAAGTGGCTACACCTTC.

This chain connects TRBV4-1 to TRBJ1-1; 9 positions match TRBD1. The V segment lost 6 bases and the J segment 5 bases; nucleotides outside the gene matches: 4. Germline V gene sequence: CDR1 MGHRA, CDR2 YSYEKL. This CDR3 comprises 13 residues. The CDR3 here is CASRGTGRTEAFF. The CDR3 bases are TGCGCCAGCAGGGGGACAGGGAGGACTGAAGCTTTCTTT.

J is TRBJ1-5 and V is TRBV11-2; D may be TRBD1 (6 bases). The CDR3 loop spans 17 amino acids. Trimming left V 5 bases short and J 4 bases short, with 21 bases between. Germline CDR1 SGHAT, CDR2 FQNNGV. In DNA, the CDR3 is TGTGCCAGCAGCCCAAGCTACCAGACAGGATTAAATCAGCCCCAGCATTTT. As protein: CASSPSYQTGLNQPQHF.

CDR3 DNA sequence: TGTGCCATCAGTGACGGGCAGGGGAAAACTGAAGCTTTCTTT. This gives the protein CAISDGQGKTEAFF. The gene calls are TRBV10-3 and TRBJ1-1; D is perhaps TRBD1 (6 bases). This CDR3 has 14 residues. Germline V gives CDR1 ENHRY, CDR2 SYGVKD. V was trimmed by 3 bases and J by 5 bases, leaving 13 bases between them.

This sequence joins TRBV11-3 and TRBJ2-7, with TRBD1 matching over 8 bases. The CDR3 runs 15 residues. CDR1 is SGHNT, CDR2 YENEEA, per germline. After removal of 2 bases from V and 3 bases from J, the junction contained 6 bases not matched to a gene. CDR3 nucleotides: TGTGCCAGCAGCTTATTCGGACAGGGAAACTACGAGCAGTACTTC. It codes for CASSLFGQGNYEQYF.